The 27 T cell receptor beta chains in this list originate from one sample, sequenced in a study of blood T cells in healthy people across ages. Then a second PCR, running about 6 to 11 cycles, was carried out with a sample-barcoded 5' primer and a J-beta primer mix. Using its own MiXCR run on the 5' RACE reads, TCRdb lists one record per CDR3 protein. The sample consists of about 1 million distinct CDR3 sequences, more than 35% of them appearing once. The sample was blood. The source of these receptors is a woman aged 60 to 75 in good health.

With respect to this clonotype: A read error may be the cause here, since a much bigger clone is one base away. This chain joins TRBV11-1 and TRBJ2-1, with D hard to call. The germline CDR1 and CDR2 sequences are SGHAT and FQDESV (reference sequence). This CDR3 region has 13 residues. The CDR3 nucleotides read TGTGCCGGCAGCTTAGCACTGGGAAGGGCGCAGTTCTTC. Protein sequence: CAGSLALGRAQFF.

This clonotype was detected a few times. The V call is TRBV20-1, the J call TRBJ2-5, with D perhaps assigned TRBD1 or TRBD2 (5 bases each). Germline-derived CDR1 and CDR2 are DFQATT and SNEGSKA (reference sequence). The ends were cut back, 0 bases at V and 2 bases at J, with 13 bases in the middle. This CDR3 has 15 residues. This CDR3 reads CSAREPGTPQETQYF. The CDR3 DNA follows: TGCAGTGCTAGAGAGCCCGGGACGCCACAAGAGACCCAGTACTTC.

The chain joins TRBV9 to TRBJ2-1, with TRBD1 matching 7 bases. The CDR3 contains 15 residues. V lost 3 bases, J lost 4 bases, and 7 bases stayed unmatched. The V gene's germline CDR1 is SGDLS and CDR2 YYNGEE. The CDR3 nucleotides read TGTGCCAGCAGCGGAGGGGGCCCCTGGTACAATGAGCAGTTCTTC. Protein product: CASSGGGPWYNEQFF.

This chain connects TRBV29-1 to TRBJ2-5, with 9 bases matching TRBD1. Germline V lookup: CDR1 SQVTM, CDR2 ANQGSEA. CDR3 length: 13 residues. The V gene end was trimmed by 4 bases and the J gene end by 2 bases; junction bases not matched to a gene: 2. Written as DNA, the CDR3 is TGCAGCGTTGCCGGGACAGGGCAAGAGACCCAGTACTTC. It is translated as CSVAGTGQETQYF. The variable domain in full, completed from reference TRBV29-1 and TRBJ2-5, reads SAVISQKPSRDICQRGTSLTIQCQVDSQVTMMFWYRQQPGQSLTLIATANQGSEATYESGFVIDKFPISRPNLTFSTLTVSNMSPEDSSIYLCSVAGTGQETQYFGPGTRLLVL.

J is TRBJ2-3 and V is TRBV24-1; D unresolved. The CDR3 consists of 15 residues. The germline V gene has CDR1 KGHDR and CDR2 SFDVKD. Trimming stripped 3 bases from V and 0 bases from J, with 9 bases between. CDR3: CATSDPDASTDTQYF. CDR3 DNA: TGTGCCACCAGTGATCCCGACGCTAGCACAGATACGCAGTATTTT.

This clonotype was counted a few times. The V and J genes are TRBV20-1 and TRBJ2-5, with TRBD1 matching over 8 bases. The end of the DNA fits TRBJ2-7 better, so the J call may be wrong. From germline, CDR1 is DFQATT and CDR2 SNEGSKA (reference sequence). The CDR3 contains 12 residues. CDR3 residues: CSAGKTGVEQYF. The CDR3 DNA sequence: TGCAGTGCTGGAAAGACAGGGGTCGAGCAGTACTTC.

The chain has TRBV7-9 and TRBJ2-2; 9 nucleotides align to TRBD2. V shed 6 bases and J 4 bases; nucleotides not matched to a gene: 9. Per the germline V gene, CDR1 is SEHNR and CDR2 is FQNEAQ (reference sequence). This CDR3 spans 16 amino acids. CDR3 residues: CASSPTGLARTGELFF. The CDR3 DNA reads TGTGCCAGCAGTCCTACTGGACTAGCGCGCACCGGGGAGCTGTTTTTT.

The chain carries TRBV15 and TRBJ2-3, with a tentative D call TRBD1 (6 bases). Trimming pared 8 bases from V and 6 bases from J, leaving 12 bases between. The CDR3 consists of 12 residues. CDR1 LNHNV and CDR2 YYDKDF come from the germline V gene (reference sequence). The CDR3 sequence is CATQWGRDTQYF. In DNA form, the CDR3 reads TGTGCCACCCAGTGGGGGCGGGATACGCAGTATTTT.

This rearrangement joins TRBV2 to TRBJ1-2, with 7 bases matching TRBD1. The CDR3 covers 14 residues. Germline V gives CDR1 SNHLY, CDR2 FYNNEI. The junction had 7 bases not matched to a gene; V was cut back by 5 bases and J by 4 bases. The CDR3: CASSSGRGPYGYTF. The CDR3 nucleotides read TGTGCCAGCAGTTCGGGTAGGGGGCCCTATGGCTACACCTTC.

This clonotype turned up a few times. The J gene is TRBJ1-2, the V gene TRBV10-3, with D tentatively TRBD1 (5 bases). The V and J ends lost 3 bases and 6 bases respectively, with 17 bases between them. Germline V lookup: CDR1 ENHRY, CDR2 SYGVKD. This CDR3 is built from 15 residues. The CDR3 coding sequence is TGTGCCATCAGTGAACCGGGACGCAATGCAGATGGCTACACCTTC. Translated: CAISEPGRNADGYTF.

A few counts support this clonotype. This chain links TRBV20-1 with TRBJ2-4; D is uncertain. Looked up from germline, CDR1 is DFQATT and CDR2 is SNEGSKA (reference sequence). V was shortened by 6 bases and J by 0 bases, with 12 bases between the two germline ends. The CDR3 loop spans 14 amino acids. CDR3 nucleotides: TGCAGTGCCACCATCCGTCTAGCCAAAAACATTCAGTACTTC. Translated, it gives CSATIRLAKNIQYF.

J is TRBJ2-7 and V is TRBV3-1; the D gene is possibly TRBD1 (5 bases). Germline CDR1 LGHDT, CDR2 YNNKEL (reference sequence). The CDR3 runs 16 residues. The V gene lost 0 bases and the J gene lost 2 bases, with 14 bases spanning the gap. DNA of the CDR3: TGTGCCAGCAGCCAAGATCGTCGGCTAGGGGCCTACGAGCAGTACTTC. Residues: CASSQDRRLGAYEQYF.

The genes are TRBV20-1 and TRBJ2-7; D is possibly TRBD1 (5 bases). Germline loops: CDR1 DFQATT, CDR2 SNEGSKA (reference sequence). The V and J ends lost 0 bases and 3 bases respectively, with 12 bases between them. The CDR3 is 14 residues long. The DNA for the CDR3 is TGCAGTGCTAGAGATGGGGCAGGGAACTACGAGCAGTACTTC. Amino acid sequence: CSARDGAGNYEQYF.

The chain couples TRBV11-1 to TRBJ1-1, with D possibly matching TRBD1 (5 bases). V was shortened by 5 bases and J by 2 bases, with 12 bases between the two germline ends. Per germline, CDR1 SGHAT and CDR2 FQDESV (reference sequence). The CDR3 has 14 amino acids. The CDR3 here is CASSKGRGNTEAFF. CDR3 bases: TGTGCCAGCAGCAAAGGAAGGGGAAACACTGAAGCTTTCTTT.

This clonotype was counted once. The chain uses TRBV29-1 and TRBJ2-5, with 10 bases that match TRBD2. Trimming took 4 bases from V and 11 from J; bases not matched to a gene: 10. The V gene's germline CDR1 is SQVTM and CDR2 ANQGSEA. CDR3 length: 13 amino acids. The CDR3 is CSVGTSGAGEQYF. CDR3 bases: TGCAGCGTTGGTACTAGCGGGGCAGGGGAGCAGTACTTC. Based on the CDR3 plus reference TRBV29-1 and TRBJ2-5, the full variable domain is SAVISQKPSRDICQRGTSLTIQCQVDSQVTMMFWYRQQPGQSLTLIATANQGSEATYESGFVIDKFPISRPNLTFSTLTVSNMSPEDSSIYLCSVGTSGAGEQYFGPGTRLLVL.

V usage is TRBV7-3 and J usage is TRBJ2-1, with D tentatively TRBD2 (5 bases). The J call may be wrong; the DNA end is better matched by TRBJ2-7. The CDR3 covers 15 residues. In germline, CDR1 is SGHTA, CDR2 FQGTGA. The CDR3 nucleotides read TGTGCCAGCAGCTTAGAAAGCGGTCGATACAATGAGCAGTACTTC. This codes for CASSLESGRYNEQYF.

This clonotype occurred many times. Here the CDR3 reads CASRGTVSSYEQYF. The DNA for the CDR3 is TGTGCCAGCAGGGGGACAGTGAGCTCCTACGAGCAGTACTTC. V and J are TRBV2 and TRBJ2-7; the match to TRBD1 covers 7 bases. The V and J ends lost 6 bases and 0 bases, in that order; junction bases with no gene match: 5. Germline loops: CDR1 SNHLY, CDR2 FYNNEI. The CDR3 extends over 14 amino acids.

V usage is TRBV2 and J usage is TRBJ2-1, with D hard to call. Trimming shortened V by 4 bases and J by 5 bases, and 9 bases separated the two germline ends. The CDR3 runs to 13 residues. In germline, CDR1 is SNHLY, CDR2 FYNNEI. In DNA form, the CDR3 reads TGTGCCAGCAGTGGGTATATGGACAATGAGCAGTTCTTC. It specifies CASSGYMDNEQFF.

This clonotype was observed a single time. The V and J genes are TRBV5-6 and TRBJ1-5; 9 nucleotides agree with TRBD1. The V gene end was trimmed by 4 bases and the J gene end by 6 bases; junction bases not matched to a gene: 11. Germline V gene data show CDR1 as SGHDT and CDR2 as YYEEEE. This CDR3 spans 16 amino acids. The chain's CDR3 is CASSIRTGVGFQPQHF. DNA for the CDR3: TGTGCCAGCAGCATACGGACAGGGGTGGGATTTCAGCCCCAGCATTTT. Supplemented by reference TRBV5-6 and TRBJ1-5, the full variable domain reads DAGVTQSPTHLIKTRGQQVTLRCSPKSGHDTVSWYQQALGQGPQFIFQYYEEEERQRGNFPDRFSGHQFPNYSSELNVNALLLGDSALYLCASSIRTGVGFQPQHFGDGTRLSIL.

The chain uses TRBV5-6 and TRBJ2-1, with D perhaps assigned TRBD1 or TRBD2 (6 bases each). With 2 bases removed from V and 7 bases from J, the gap between germline ends came to 13 bases. The CDR3 is 14 residues long. Germline lookup yields CDR1 SGHDT and CDR2 YYEEEE. The CDR3 bases are TGTGCCAGCAGCTTTGATAGGGGGGCGAATGAGCAGTTCTTC. Its protein product is CASSFDRGANEQFF.

This clonotype showed up just once. CDR3 sequence (DNA): TGTGCCACCAGCAGGCCTCCGGGACAGGGTGCCTCAGAGCAGTTCTTC. It specifies CATSRPPGQGASEQFF. The rearrangement joins TRBV15 to TRBJ2-1; TRBD1 aligns across 9 bases. J lost 10 bases, V lost 3 bases, and 13 bases had no gene match. Germline CDR1 reads LNHNV; CDR2 reads YYDKDF (reference sequence). The CDR3 is 16 amino acids.

This chain uses TRBV4-2 with TRBJ2-7; 10 bases fit TRBD2. The CDR3 spans 15 residues. Trimming took 5 bases from V and 2 from J; bases not matched to a gene: 6. Germline CDR1 and CDR2: LGHNA and YNFKEQ. For the CDR3, the DNA is TGTGCCAGCAGCTTCGGACTAGCGGATACCTACGAGCAGTACTTC. Its translation: CASSFGLADTYEQYF.

The chain couples TRBV7-2 to TRBJ2-1; TRBD2 matches 8 bases. Germline CDR1 is SGHTA and CDR2 is FQGNSA. Unmatched junction bases numbered 8, after V lost 7 bases and J lost 12 bases. The CDR3 is 12 amino acids. As DNA, the CDR3 is TGTGCCAGCATCCTCGGGGGACTAGGGCAGTTCTTC. This sequence encodes CASILGGLGQFF.

V gene TRBV19 combines with J gene TRBJ1-5, with D possibly matching TRBD1 (5 bases). The CDR3 consists of 15 residues. Trimming pared 6 bases from V and 3 bases from J, leaving 15 bases between. CDR1 is LNHDA, CDR2 SQIVND, per germline (reference sequence). CDR3 sequence (DNA): TGTGCCAGTAGGCCGGAGGGACTCCCCAATCAGCCCCAGCATTTT. Its translation: CASRPEGLPNQPQHF.

J is TRBJ2-1 and V is TRBV12-5, with TRBD2 matching over 11 bases. Germline V CDR1 and CDR2: LGHNT, FRNRAP. The trim removed 2 bases at V and 6 bases at J, leaving 9 bases unmatched. The CDR3 runs 17 residues. The CDR3 here is CASGLRAWTSGFNEQFF. Written as DNA, the CDR3 is TGTGCTAGTGGTTTGAGGGCATGGACTAGCGGGTTCAATGAGCAGTTCTTC.

This clonotype has only a few counts. The V and J genes are TRBV25-1 and TRBJ1-2, with unresolved D. Germline CDR1 MGHDK, CDR2 SYGVNS. CDR3 length equals 13 residues. Trimming removed 2 bases from V and 2 bases from J, with 6 bases in between. In DNA form, the CDR3 reads TGTGCCAGCAGTGAACGAAACAACTATGGCTACACCTTC. This sequence encodes CASSERNNYGYTF.

The chain is built from TRBV14 and TRBJ2-1; D tentatively fits TRBD1 or TRBD2 (5 bases each). CDR3 length equals 16 residues. From germline, CDR1 is SGHDN and CDR2 FVKESK. V lost 1 base and J lost 5, with 15 bases in between. The CDR3 DNA sequence: TGTGCCAGCAGCCAAGTAATGGGGACCCCCGACAATGAGCAGTTCTTC. Amino acid sequence: CASSQVMGTPDNEQFF. The entire variable domain, with the rest obtained from reference TRBV14 and TRBJ2-1, is as follows: EAGVTQFPSHSVIEKGQTVTLRCDPISGHDNLYWYRRVMGKEIKFLLHFVKESKQDESGMPNNRFLAERTGGTYSTLKVQPAELEDSGVYFCASSQVMGTPDNEQFFGPGTRLTVL.